This T cell receptor (beta chain) was captured in a study of neurological immune-mediated disorders. TCRdb reprocessed the 5' RACE reads via MiXCR and lists one record per CDR3 protein. The sample lists more than 15,000 distinct CDR3 sequences, approximately 14% occurring once. This clonotype has at least ten counts. Per germline, CDR1 SGHRS and CDR2 YFSETQ. The germline V and J ends were trimmed by 4 bases and 2 bases, with 16 bases remaining between them. This CDR3 is 15 amino acids long. This clonotype was sampled from a man in his fifties or sixties with HTLV-1-associated myelopathy (HAM/TSP). The gene calls are TRBV5-1 and TRBJ2-7; tentatively, D is TRBD1 (6 bases). What was sequenced was PBMCs. The CDR3 DNA sequence: TGCGCCAGCAGCCCCGGCGACAGGATCACCTACGAGCAGTACTTC. Amino acid sequence: CASSPGDRITYEQYF.